This T cell receptor beta chain was identified in a study of cytomegalovirus exposure and HLA in healthy donors (dated by TCRdb to about 2017). With respect to the entire study: A later analysis indicated that the roughly 130 validation repertoires were generated on the platform also employed for the 666 repertoires of the first cohort. The study aimed to test whether signatures of past pathogen exposure could be identified by cataloging public T cell receptors. Besides the first cohort of 666 subjects, a separate validation cohort made up of around 120 different subjects was used. To predict cytomegalovirus infection status, the study brought together high-throughput TCR immunosequencing, statistical association of individual TCRs with disease status, and machine learning.

Sequences WNHNN (CDR1) and SYGVQD (CDR2) are obtained from the germline V gene (reference sequence). V lost 8 bases and J lost 2 bases; the stretch between them is 22 bases long. Reading from cysteine to phenylalanine, the CDR3 counts 16 amino acids. Only the CDR3 DNA is retained, 48 bases long and in frame from the first base. With regard to this clone: Its binding antigen is unknown. No base qualities exist here, and no much larger clone lies one base off it.

Libraries were built with the immunoSEQ multiplex PCR assay. On the study's bioinformatics: A statistical classification framework was built for diagnosing cytomegalovirus status from the catalog of TCR beta chain sequences. The immuneACCESS repertoire file appears here via TCRdb, limited to in-frame rearrangements. These files lack a portion of the clones; in checked studies, under half of the deficit traces to unresolved V genes, and the cause of the others is not known. Clone size and V and J calls were adopted from that table, with D and trimming inferred from the DNA. The sample profile shows approximately 180,000 clones; around nine tenths of them were found once. 2% to 3% of the sample goes to the ten largest clones. The donors belonged to the validation cohort of roughly 120 subjects, which was separate from the approximately 660-subject first cohort. Study-wide findings and limitations: A few of the identified cytomegalovirus-associated TCR beta chains were confirmed in vitro to be specific for cytomegalovirus antigens. The authors suggested that the approach could potentially be extended to other disease states and immunological phenotypes. The study gave a list of about 150 TCR beta chains associated with cytomegalovirus. Most TCR sequences were seen in very few donors, while some public TCRs were found in many individuals. In a later analysis, TCRs clustered in the first cohort were found to also tend to co-occur in the approximately 120 validation repertoires, with around 94% of cluster scores above 0. Cytomegalovirus status was reported to be diagnosed by the classifier with high specificity and sensitivity in both the original and validation cohorts. A later analysis had no HLA typing for the validation cohort, so co-occurrence there was scored across all 130 or so repertoires.

The rearrangement joined TRBV10-1 to TRBJ2-7; the D region possibly corresponds to TRBD2 (6 bases align). The sequencing sample was made of PBMCs. This TCR derives from a man younger than 35 in good health and CMV-seropositive. The nucleotide sequence reads TGCGCCAGCTTAGATCGCGGCGGGAAACCTCCCTACGAGCAGTACTTC. This yields the protein CASLDRGGKPPYEQYF.